This T cell receptor beta chain came from a study of blood T cell repertoires in COVID-19. Study information: Samples taken during acute and convalescent COVID-19 were collected in the United States, Italy and Spain. In each case, the material was cDNA or gDNA derived from T cells, B-cell-depleted T cells, or PBMCs.

Authors' data handling: Amplification of reference gene primers provided the estimated nucleated cell counts. The method was immunoSEQ multiplex PCR; TCRdb's version includes in-frame clones alone and lacks a portion of them. V and J calls plus clone size are reproduced from that table; the DNA served to infer D and trimming. The sample lists some 150,000 clones, about 90% occurring once. Germline V gene data show CDR1 as DFQATT and CDR2 as SNEGSKA (reference sequence). V dropped 1 base and J dropped 5 bases, with 3 bases sitting between them. This CDR3 contains 10 residues. V gene TRBV20-1 combines with J gene TRBJ2-7; D gene ambiguous. This receptor was identified in a man between 60 and 70 years old with acute or convalescent COVID-19. Sequencing was performed on peripheral blood. The CDR3 bases are TGCAGTGCTAGAGGTAACGAGCAGTACTTC. Its translation: CSARGNEQYF.